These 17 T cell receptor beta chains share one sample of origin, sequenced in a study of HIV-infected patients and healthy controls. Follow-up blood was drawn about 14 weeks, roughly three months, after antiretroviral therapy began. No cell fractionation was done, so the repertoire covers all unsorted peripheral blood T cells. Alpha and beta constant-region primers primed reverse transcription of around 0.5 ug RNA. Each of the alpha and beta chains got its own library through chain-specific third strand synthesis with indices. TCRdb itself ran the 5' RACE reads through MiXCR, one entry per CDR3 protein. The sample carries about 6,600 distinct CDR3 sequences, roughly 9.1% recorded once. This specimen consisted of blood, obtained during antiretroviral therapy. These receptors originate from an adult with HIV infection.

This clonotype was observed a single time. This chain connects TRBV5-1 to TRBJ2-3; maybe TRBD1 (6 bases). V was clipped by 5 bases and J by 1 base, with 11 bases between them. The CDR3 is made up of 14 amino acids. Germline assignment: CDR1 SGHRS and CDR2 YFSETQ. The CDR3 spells CASRNRVGTDTQYF. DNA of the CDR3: TGCGCCAGCAGGAACAGGGTGGGCACAGATACGCAGTATTTT.

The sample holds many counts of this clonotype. The CDR3 sequence is CASSHSGGARNEQFF. Written as DNA, the CDR3 is TGCGCCAGCAGCCATAGCGGGGGGGCCCGCAATGAGCAGTTCTTC. V gene TRBV4-3 combines with J gene TRBJ2-1; TRBD2 agrees at 11 bases. Per germline, CDR1 LGHNA and CDR2 YSLEER. The CDR3 sequence is 15 residues long. V lost 3 bases and J lost 6; bases outside the gene matches: 4.

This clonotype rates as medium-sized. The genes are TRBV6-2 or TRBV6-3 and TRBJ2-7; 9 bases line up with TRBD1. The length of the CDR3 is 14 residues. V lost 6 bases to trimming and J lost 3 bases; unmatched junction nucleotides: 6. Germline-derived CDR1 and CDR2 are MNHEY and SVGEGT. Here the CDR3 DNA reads TGTGCCAGCAGAACCGGGACAGGGAGCTACGAGCAGTACTTC. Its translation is CASRTGTGSYEQYF.

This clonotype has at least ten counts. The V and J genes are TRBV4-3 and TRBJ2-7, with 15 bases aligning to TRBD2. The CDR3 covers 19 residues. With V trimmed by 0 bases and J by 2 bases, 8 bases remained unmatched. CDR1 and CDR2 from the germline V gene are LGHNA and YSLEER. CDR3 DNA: TGCGCCAGCAGCCAAGATTCCCTGGGACTAGCGGGAGGCCCCTACGAGCAGTACTTC. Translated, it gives CASSQDSLGLAGGPYEQYF.

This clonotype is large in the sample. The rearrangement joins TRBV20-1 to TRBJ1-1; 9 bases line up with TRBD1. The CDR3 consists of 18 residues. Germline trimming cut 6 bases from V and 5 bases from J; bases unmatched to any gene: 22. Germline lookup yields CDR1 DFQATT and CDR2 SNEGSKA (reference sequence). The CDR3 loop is CSATIQPGTGSYRTEAFF. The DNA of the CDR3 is TGCAGTGCCACGATTCAACCCGGGACAGGGTCTTATCGGACTGAAGCTTTCTTT.

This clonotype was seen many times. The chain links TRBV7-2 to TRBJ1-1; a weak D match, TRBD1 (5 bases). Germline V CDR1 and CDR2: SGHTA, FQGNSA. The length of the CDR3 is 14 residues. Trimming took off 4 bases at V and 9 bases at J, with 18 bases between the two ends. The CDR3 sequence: CASSSGRQGLKAFF. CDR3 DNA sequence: TGTGCCAGCAGCTCCGGGAGGCAGGGTCTAAAAGCTTTCTTT.

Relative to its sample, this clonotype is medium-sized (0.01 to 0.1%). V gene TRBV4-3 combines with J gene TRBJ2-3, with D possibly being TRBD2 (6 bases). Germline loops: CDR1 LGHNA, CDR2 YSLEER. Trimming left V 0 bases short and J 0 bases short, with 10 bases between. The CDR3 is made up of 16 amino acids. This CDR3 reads CASSQETSSSTDTQYF. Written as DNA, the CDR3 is TGCGCCAGCAGCCAAGAAACTAGCTCTAGCACAGATACGCAGTATTTT.

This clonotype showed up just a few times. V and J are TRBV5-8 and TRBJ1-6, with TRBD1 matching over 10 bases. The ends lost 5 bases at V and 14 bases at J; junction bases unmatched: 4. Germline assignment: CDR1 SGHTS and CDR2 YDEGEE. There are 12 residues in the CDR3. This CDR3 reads CASSSGTGALHF. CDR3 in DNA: TGTGCCAGCAGTTCCGGGACAGGGGCCCTCCACTTT.

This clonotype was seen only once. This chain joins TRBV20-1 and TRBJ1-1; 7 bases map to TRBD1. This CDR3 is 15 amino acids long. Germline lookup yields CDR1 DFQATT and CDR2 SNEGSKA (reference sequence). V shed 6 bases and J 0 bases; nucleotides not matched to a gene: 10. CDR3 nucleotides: TGCAGTGCCGCCCCGGGACAGACCATGAACACTGAAGCTTTCTTT. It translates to CSAAPGQTMNTEAFF.

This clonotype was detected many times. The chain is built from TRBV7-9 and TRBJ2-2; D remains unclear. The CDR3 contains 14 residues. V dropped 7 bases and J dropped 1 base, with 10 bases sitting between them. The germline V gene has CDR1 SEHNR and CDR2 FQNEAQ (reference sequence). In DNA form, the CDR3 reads TGTGCCAGCACCTCCCGAGGGAACACCGGGGAGCTGTTTTTT. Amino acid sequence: CASTSRGNTGELFF. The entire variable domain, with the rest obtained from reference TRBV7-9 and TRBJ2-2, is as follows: DTGVSQNPRHKITKRGQNVTFRCDPISEHNRLYWYRQTLGQGPEFLTYFQNEAQLEKSRLLSDRFSAERPKGSFSTLEIQRTEQGDSAMYLCASTSRGNTGELFFGEGSRLTVL.

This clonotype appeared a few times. CDR3 sequence: CASSGLGGSERAFF. The CDR3 DNA sequence: TGTGCCAGCAGTGGCCTGGGAGGGAGTGAACGAGCTTTCTTT. The chain has TRBV12-3 or TRBV12-4 and TRBJ1-1; D remains unclear. The CDR3 runs to 14 residues. Trimming pared 5 bases from V and 10 bases from J, leaving 20 bases between.

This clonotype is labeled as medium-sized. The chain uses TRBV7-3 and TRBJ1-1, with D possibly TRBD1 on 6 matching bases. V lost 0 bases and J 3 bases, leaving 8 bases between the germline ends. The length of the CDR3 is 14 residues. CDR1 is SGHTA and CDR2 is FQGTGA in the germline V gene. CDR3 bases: TGTGCCAGCAGCTTAACGTCAGGGGACACTGAAGCTTTCTTT. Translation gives CASSLTSGDTEAFF.

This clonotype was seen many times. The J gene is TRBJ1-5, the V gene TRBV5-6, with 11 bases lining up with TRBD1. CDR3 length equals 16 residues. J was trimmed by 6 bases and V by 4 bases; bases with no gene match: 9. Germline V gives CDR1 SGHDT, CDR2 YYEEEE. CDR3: CASSDGTGGDSQPQHF. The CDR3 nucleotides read TGTGCCAGCAGCGACGGGACAGGGGGTGATAGTCAGCCCCAGCATTTT.

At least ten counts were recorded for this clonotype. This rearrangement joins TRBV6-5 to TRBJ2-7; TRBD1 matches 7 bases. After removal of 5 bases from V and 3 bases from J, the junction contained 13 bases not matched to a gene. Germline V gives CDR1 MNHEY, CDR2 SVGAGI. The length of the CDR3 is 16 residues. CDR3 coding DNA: TGTGCCAGCAGTCCCCGTCCGACAGGGCCCATCTACGAGCAGTACTTC. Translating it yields CASSPRPTGPIYEQYF.

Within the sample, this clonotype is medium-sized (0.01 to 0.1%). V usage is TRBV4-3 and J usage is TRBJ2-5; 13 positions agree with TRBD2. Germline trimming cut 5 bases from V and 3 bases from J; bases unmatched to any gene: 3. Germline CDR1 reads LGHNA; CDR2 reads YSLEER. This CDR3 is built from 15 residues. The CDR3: CASSSTSGGEETQYF. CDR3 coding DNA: TGCGCCAGCAGCAGTACTAGCGGGGGGGAAGAGACCCAGTACTTC.

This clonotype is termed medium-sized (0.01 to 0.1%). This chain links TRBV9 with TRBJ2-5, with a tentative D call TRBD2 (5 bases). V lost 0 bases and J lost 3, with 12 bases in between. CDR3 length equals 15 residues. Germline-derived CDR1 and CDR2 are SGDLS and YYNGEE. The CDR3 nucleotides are TGTGCCAGCAGCGTAGGTAAGGCGGAGGAAGAGACCCAGTACTTC. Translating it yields CASSVGKAEEETQYF.

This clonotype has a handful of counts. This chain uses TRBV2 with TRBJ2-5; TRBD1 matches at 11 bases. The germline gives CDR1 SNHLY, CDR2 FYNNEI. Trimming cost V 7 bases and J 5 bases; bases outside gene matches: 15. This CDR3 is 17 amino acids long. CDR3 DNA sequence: TGTGCCAGCACTCCCGGTCGGACAGGGGGCTCTCGCGAGACCCAGTACTTC. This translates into CASTPGRTGGSRETQYF.